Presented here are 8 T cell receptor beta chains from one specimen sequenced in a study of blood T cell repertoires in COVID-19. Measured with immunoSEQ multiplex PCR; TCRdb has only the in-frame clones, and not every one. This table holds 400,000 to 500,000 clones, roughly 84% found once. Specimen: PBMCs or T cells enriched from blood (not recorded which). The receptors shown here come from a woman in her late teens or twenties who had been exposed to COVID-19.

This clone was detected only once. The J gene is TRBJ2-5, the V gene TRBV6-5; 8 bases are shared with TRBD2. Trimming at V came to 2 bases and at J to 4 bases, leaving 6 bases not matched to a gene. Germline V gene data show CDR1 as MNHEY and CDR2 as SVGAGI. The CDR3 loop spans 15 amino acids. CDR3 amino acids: CASSYAPREGETQYF. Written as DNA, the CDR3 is TGTGCCAGCAGTTACGCGCCCCGGGAGGGAGAGACCCAGTACTTC.

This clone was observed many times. For the CDR3, the DNA is TGCGCCAGCAGCCTAGGGACAGTTTGGTCGGATTCACCCCTCCACTTT. Its translation: CASSLGTVWSDSPLHF. The chain employs TRBV4-1 and TRBJ1-6; TRBD1 matches at 7 bases. J gave up 8 bases and V 4 bases, and 11 bases lay outside the gene matches. Germline loops: CDR1 MGHRA, CDR2 YSYEKL. This CDR3 comprises 16 residues.

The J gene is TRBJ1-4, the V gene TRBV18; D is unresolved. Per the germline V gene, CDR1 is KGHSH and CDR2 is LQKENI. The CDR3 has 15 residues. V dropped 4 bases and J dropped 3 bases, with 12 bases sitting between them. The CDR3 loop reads CASSLAGPPNEKLFF. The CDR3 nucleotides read TGTGCCAGCTCACTGGCGGGTCCTCCTAATGAAAAACTGTTTTTT.

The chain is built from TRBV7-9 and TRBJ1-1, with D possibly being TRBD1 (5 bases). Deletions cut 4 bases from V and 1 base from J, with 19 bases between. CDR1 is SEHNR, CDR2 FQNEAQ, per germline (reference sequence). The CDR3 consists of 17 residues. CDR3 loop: CASSSFGGTKSNTEAFF. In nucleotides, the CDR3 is TGTGCCAGCAGCTCATTTGGCGGGACTAAATCGAACACTGAAGCTTTCTTT.

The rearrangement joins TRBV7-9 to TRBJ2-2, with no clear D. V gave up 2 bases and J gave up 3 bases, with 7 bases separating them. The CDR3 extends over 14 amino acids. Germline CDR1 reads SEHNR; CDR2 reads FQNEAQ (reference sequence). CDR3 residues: CASSLNRDTGELFF. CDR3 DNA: TGTGCCAGCAGCTTAAACCGGGACACCGGGGAGCTGTTTTTT.

The CDR3 DNA sequence: TGTGCCAGCAGTTCCGGGAGTTACTTCTACTACACCTTC. Translated: CASSSGSYFYYTF. The chain couples TRBV6-5 to TRBJ1-2; D is unresolved. CDR1 and CDR2 from the germline V gene are MNHEY and SVGAGI. CDR3 length: 13 residues. V lost 4 bases, J lost 10 bases, and 16 bases lay in between.

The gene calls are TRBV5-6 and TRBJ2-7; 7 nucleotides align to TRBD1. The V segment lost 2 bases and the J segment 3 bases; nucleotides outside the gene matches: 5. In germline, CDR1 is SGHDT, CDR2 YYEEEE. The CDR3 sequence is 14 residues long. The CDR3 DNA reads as TGTGCCAGCAGCTTTTCGACAGGGCTCTACGAGCAGTACTTC. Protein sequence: CASSFSTGLYEQYF.

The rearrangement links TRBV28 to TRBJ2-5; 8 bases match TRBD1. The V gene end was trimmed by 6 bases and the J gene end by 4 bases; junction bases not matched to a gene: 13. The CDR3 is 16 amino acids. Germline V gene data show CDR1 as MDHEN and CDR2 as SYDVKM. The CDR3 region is CASRTPFFRGRETQYF. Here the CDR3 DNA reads TGTGCCAGCAGAACCCCTTTCTTCAGGGGGCGAGAGACCCAGTACTTC.